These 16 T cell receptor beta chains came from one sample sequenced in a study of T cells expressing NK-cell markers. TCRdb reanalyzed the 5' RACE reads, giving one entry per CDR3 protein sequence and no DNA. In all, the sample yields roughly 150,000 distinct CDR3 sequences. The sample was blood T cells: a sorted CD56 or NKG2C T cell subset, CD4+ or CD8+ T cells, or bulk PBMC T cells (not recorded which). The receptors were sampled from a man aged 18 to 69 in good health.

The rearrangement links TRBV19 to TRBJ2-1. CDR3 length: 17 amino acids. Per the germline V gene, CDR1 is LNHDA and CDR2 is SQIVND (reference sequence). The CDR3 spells CASSADFRQGYYNEQFF.

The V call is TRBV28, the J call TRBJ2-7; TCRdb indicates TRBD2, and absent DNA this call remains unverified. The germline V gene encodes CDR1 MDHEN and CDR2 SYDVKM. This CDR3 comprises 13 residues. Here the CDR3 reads CASSLLANSEQYF. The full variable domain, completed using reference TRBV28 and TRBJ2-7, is DVKVTQSSRYLVKRTGEKVFLECVQDMDHENMFWYRQDPGLGLRLIYFSYDVKMKEKGDIPEGYSVSREKKERFSLILESASTNQTSMYLCASSLLANSEQYFGPGTRLTVT.

This CDR3 is CASSPPRIGNTIYF. This sequence joins TRBV28 and TRBJ1-3. This CDR3 contains 14 residues. Germline CDR1 MDHEN, CDR2 SYDVKM.

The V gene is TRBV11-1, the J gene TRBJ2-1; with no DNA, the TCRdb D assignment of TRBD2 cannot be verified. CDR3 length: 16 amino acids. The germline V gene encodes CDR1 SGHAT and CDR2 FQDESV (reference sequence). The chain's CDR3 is CASSSGAGSSYNEQFF.

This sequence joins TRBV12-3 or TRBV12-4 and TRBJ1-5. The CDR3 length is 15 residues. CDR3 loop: CASSLWQGSNQPQHF.

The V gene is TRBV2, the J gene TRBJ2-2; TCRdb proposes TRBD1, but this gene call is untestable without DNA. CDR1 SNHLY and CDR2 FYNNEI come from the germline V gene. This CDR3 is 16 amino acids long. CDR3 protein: CATHPPSGGSTGELFF.

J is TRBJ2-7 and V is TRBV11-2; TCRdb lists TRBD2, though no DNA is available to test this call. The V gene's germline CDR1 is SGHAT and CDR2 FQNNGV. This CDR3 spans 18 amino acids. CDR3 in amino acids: CASSSKGLAGGSSYEQYF.

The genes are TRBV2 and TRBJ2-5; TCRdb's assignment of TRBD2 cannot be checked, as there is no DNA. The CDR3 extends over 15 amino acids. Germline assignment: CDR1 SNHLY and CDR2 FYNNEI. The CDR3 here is CASSEIGGARETQYF.

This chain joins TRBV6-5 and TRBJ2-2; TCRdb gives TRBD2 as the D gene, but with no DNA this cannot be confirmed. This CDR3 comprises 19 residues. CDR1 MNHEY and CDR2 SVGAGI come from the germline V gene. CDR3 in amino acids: CASSYSTSGGLKDTGELFF.

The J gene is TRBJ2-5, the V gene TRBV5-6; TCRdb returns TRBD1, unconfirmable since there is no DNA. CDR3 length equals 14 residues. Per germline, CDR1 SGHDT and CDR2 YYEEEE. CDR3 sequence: CASSTRAIQETQYF.

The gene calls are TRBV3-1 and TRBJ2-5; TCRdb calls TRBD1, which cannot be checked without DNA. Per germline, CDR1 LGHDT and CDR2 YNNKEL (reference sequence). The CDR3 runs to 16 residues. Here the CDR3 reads CASSLPGQSFQETQYF.

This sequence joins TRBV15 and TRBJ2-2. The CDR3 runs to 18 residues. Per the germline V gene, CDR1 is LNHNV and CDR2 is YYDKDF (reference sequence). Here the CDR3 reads CATSNPFDTDWGTGELFF.

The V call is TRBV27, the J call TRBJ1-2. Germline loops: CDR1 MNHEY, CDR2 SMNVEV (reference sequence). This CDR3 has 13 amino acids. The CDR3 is CASSLGRYGGYTF.

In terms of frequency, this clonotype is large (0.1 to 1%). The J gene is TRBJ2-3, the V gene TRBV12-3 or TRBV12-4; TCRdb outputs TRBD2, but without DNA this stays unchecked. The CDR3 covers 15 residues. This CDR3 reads CATRGGTTYTDTQYF.

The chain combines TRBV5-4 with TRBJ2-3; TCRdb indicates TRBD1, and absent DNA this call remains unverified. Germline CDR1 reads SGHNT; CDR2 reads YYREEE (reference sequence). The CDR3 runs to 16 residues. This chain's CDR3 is CASRPAVTKSIDTQYF.

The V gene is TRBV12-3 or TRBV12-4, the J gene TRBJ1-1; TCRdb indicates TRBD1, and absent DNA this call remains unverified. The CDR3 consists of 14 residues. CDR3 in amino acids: CASSPGVLNTEAFF.